One sample yielded the 14 T cell receptor beta chains listed below, sequenced in a study of cytomegalovirus exposure and HLA in healthy donors. This PCR relied on a set of 60 Vbeta primers and 13 Jbeta primers. Sequenced by immunoSEQ multiplex PCR; TCRdb stores in-frame clones only, minus some. The table includes 120,000 to 150,000 clones, about 80% detected once. Material for sequencing was PBMCs. All receptors come from a middle-aged woman in good health and CMV-seropositive.

This sequence joins TRBV27 and TRBJ2-7; D is perhaps TRBD1 (5 bases). V was clipped by 6 bases and J by 5 bases, with 17 bases between them. This CDR3 has 14 residues. The germline V gene encodes CDR1 MNHEY and CDR2 SMNVEV (reference sequence). The CDR3 loop reads CASSPSHGRDEQYF. The CDR3 nucleotides read TGTGCCAGCAGCCCCTCTCACGGCAGGGACGAGCAGTACTTC.

The chain recombines TRBV5-1 with TRBJ1-3, with unresolved D. From germline, CDR1 is SGHRS and CDR2 YFSETQ. The length of the CDR3 is 16 residues. The germline V and J ends were trimmed by 0 bases and 0 bases, with 10 bases remaining between them. The CDR3 sequence: CASSLAELFSGNTIYF. In DNA, the CDR3 is TGCGCCAGCAGCTTGGCGGAGTTATTCTCTGGAAACACCATATATTTT.

This chain joins TRBV4-2 and TRBJ1-1; D remains unclear. V lost 5 bases and J lost 0, with 13 bases in between. This CDR3 is 15 amino acids long. The germline gives CDR1 LGHNA, CDR2 YNFKEQ. The CDR3 DNA is TGTGCCAGCAGCTTGGCAGGCAGGATGAACACTGAAGCTTTCTTT. As protein: CASSLAGRMNTEAFF.

The genes are TRBV5-1 and TRBJ2-7; 7 bases are shared with TRBD2. The CDR3 extends over 15 amino acids. The V gene end was trimmed by 1 base and the J gene end by 3 bases; junction bases not matched to a gene: 7. CDR1 SGHRS and CDR2 YFSETQ come from the germline V gene. As DNA, the CDR3 is TGCGCCAGCAGCTTGTTGATGGGCGGGGGCTACGAGCAGTACTTC. Its protein is CASSLLMGGGYEQYF. Filled out from reference TRBV5-1 and TRBJ2-7, the complete variable domain reads KAGVTQTPRYLIKTRGQQVTLSCSPISGHRSVSWYQQTPGQGLQFLFEYFSETQRNKGNFPGRFSGRQFSNSRSEMNVSTLELGDSALYLCASSLLMGGGYEQYFGPGTRLTVT.

The rearrangement uses TRBV5-8 and TRBJ2-5; D may be TRBD2 (6 bases). From germline, CDR1 is SGHTS and CDR2 YDEGEE. The V end lost 3 bases, the J end lost 2 bases, and 11 bases lay between the germline ends. This CDR3 comprises 14 residues. The CDR3 DNA sequence: TGTGCCAGCAGCTGGGCTGGGGGGCAAGAGACCCAGTACTTC. It is translated as CASSWAGGQETQYF.

This rearrangement joins TRBV28 to TRBJ2-7; 8 positions match TRBD1. Germline V gene lookup returns CDR1 MDHEN and CDR2 SYDVKM. Trimming removed 4 bases from V and 4 bases from J; junction bases left unmatched: 6. CDR3 size: 14 residues. The CDR3 spells CASSSGQAVYEQYF. CDR3 nucleotide sequence: TGTGCCAGCAGTTCGGGACAGGCGGTATACGAGCAGTACTTC. The full variable domain, rest sourced from reference TRBV28 and TRBJ2-7, is DVKVTQSSRYLVKRTGEKVFLECVQDMDHENMFWYRQDPGLGLRLIYFSYDVKMKEKGDIPEGYSVSREKKERFSLILESASTNQTSMYLCASSSGQAVYEQYFGPGTRLTVT.

The rearrangement uses TRBV2 and TRBJ2-3, with 10 bases aligning to TRBD2. Germline V gene data show CDR1 as SNHLY and CDR2 as FYNNEI. This CDR3 is 14 amino acids long. V shed 3 bases, J shed 4 bases, and the junction held 1 base outside the gene matches. The CDR3 here is CASSDLAGADTQYF. As DNA, the CDR3 is TGTGCCAGCAGTGACCTAGCGGGAGCAGATACGCAGTATTTT.

V and J are TRBV5-3 and TRBJ2-1, with 9 bases lining up with TRBD2. TRBV5-3 is annotated as an ORF whose role is uncertain. V lost 4 bases and J lost 3; bases outside the gene matches: 8. The CDR3 runs 16 residues. CDR3 sequence reads: CARSPEPSGDYNEQFF. CDR3 coding DNA: TGTGCCAGAAGCCCTGAACCTAGCGGGGACTACAATGAGCAGTTCTTC.

V is TRBV2 and J is TRBJ1-1; the match to TRBD1 covers 10 bases. Per germline, CDR1 SNHLY and CDR2 FYNNEI. V was pared by 2 bases and J by 0 bases, with 6 bases of the junction left unmatched. The CDR3 extends over 17 amino acids. CDR3: CASSERGQGMVNTEAFF. The CDR3 nucleotides are TGTGCCAGCAGTGAAAGGGGACAGGGGATGGTGAACACTGAAGCTTTCTTT.

The chain's CDR3 is CASNSRTGLRTQYF. CDR3 in DNA: TGTGCCAGCAACTCTAGGACAGGCCTTCGGACCCAGTACTTC. The chain is built from TRBV28 and TRBJ2-5, with 7 bases identical to TRBD1. The germline V gene has CDR1 MDHEN and CDR2 SYDVKM. The CDR3 consists of 14 residues. The V segment lost 7 bases and the J segment 7 bases; nucleotides outside the gene matches: 12.

This chain links TRBV27 with TRBJ2-3; no reliable D call. Germline V gives CDR1 MNHEY, CDR2 SMNVEV (reference sequence). This CDR3 is built from 15 residues. V was shortened by 6 bases and J by 0 bases, with 13 bases between the two germline ends. CDR3 nucleotides: TGTGCCAGCAGGAAGCGAGCAGTTAGCACAGATACGCAGTATTTT. Residues: CASRKRAVSTDTQYF.

This chain uses TRBV5-6 with TRBJ2-2; 8 nucleotides align to TRBD1. The trim removed 2 bases at V and 2 bases at J, leaving 8 bases unmatched. This CDR3 region has 17 residues. Germline loops: CDR1 SGHDT, CDR2 YYEEEE. The DNA for the CDR3 is TGTGCCAGCAGCTTAAGGACAGGGTCACGTAACACCGGGGAGCTGTTTTTT. The encoded protein is CASSLRTGSRNTGELFF.

The V call is TRBV10-3, the J call TRBJ1-1; weak D call: TRBD1 (6 bases). Trimming pared 8 bases from V and 2 bases from J, leaving 9 bases between. This CDR3 is 12 amino acids long. CDR1 ENHRY and CDR2 SYGVKD come from the germline V gene. The DNA for the CDR3 is TGTGCCATCTCAGGGGCTAACACTGAAGCTTTCTTT. Its translation: CAISGANTEAFF.

The rearrangement links TRBV11-2 to TRBJ2-7; weak D call: TRBD2 (6 bases). The germline V gene encodes CDR1 SGHAT and CDR2 FQNNGV. The CDR3 runs 17 residues. V was trimmed by 1 base and J by 3 bases, leaving 19 bases between them. CDR3 amino acids: CASSLGLQWGEGYEQYF. The CDR3 DNA reads as TGTGCCAGCAGCTTAGGTCTACAGTGGGGGGAAGGCTACGAGCAGTACTTC.